Listed below are T cell receptor beta chains from one sample, sequenced in a study of cytomegalovirus exposure and HLA in healthy donors. Libraries were prepared by immunoSEQ multiplex PCR; TCRdb keeps only in-frame clonotypes and omits some of them. The table shows some 170,000 clones, with roughly 80% occurring only once. The specimen was PBMCs. The receptors were gathered from a girl under 18 in good health and CMV-seropositive. Both conserved end residues are trimmed from each CDR3. The order of the fields is J gene, D gene, V gene, CDR3 protein. D genes are given only for firm matches.

j_call: TRBJ2-1; d_call: TRBD1; v_call: TRBV4-2; cdr3_aa: ASSPFPGQGSAPNEQF
j_call: TRBJ1-2; d_call: TRBD1; v_call: TRBV11-2; cdr3_aa: ASSPGQAYGYT
j_call: TRBJ2-2; d_call: .; v_call: TRBV6-5; cdr3_aa: ASSPGHKNTGELF
j_call: TRBJ1-2; d_call: .; v_call: TRBV11-2; cdr3_aa: ASSLVLRGPNGYT
j_call: TRBJ1-1; d_call: .; v_call: TRBV2; cdr3_aa: ASSLPGQQNTEAF
j_call: TRBJ2-3; d_call: .; v_call: TRBV7-2; cdr3_aa: ASSSPGTDTQY
j_call: TRBJ1-4; d_call: .; v_call: TRBV10-1; cdr3_aa: ASSDGSTNEKLF
j_call: TRBJ1-2; d_call: TRBD1; v_call: TRBV9; cdr3_aa: ASSVKDRLYGYT
j_call: TRBJ2-7; d_call: TRBD2; v_call: TRBV7-9; cdr3_aa: ASSFPLAGGQGEQY
j_call: TRBJ1-3; d_call: .; v_call: TRBV5-4; cdr3_aa: ASSERGNTIY
j_call: TRBJ1-3; d_call: .; v_call: TRBV27; cdr3_aa: ASSLEHHYSGNTIY
j_call: TRBJ1-5; d_call: TRBD1; v_call: TRBV19; cdr3_aa: ASSIPGGGNQPQH
j_call: TRBJ1-5; d_call: .; v_call: TRBV27; cdr3_aa: ASSPLGTYSNQPQH
j_call: TRBJ2-7; d_call: TRBD2; v_call: TRBV11-2; cdr3_aa: ASSLLAGGGFWNEQY
j_call: TRBJ2-5; d_call: TRBD1; v_call: TRBV7-9; cdr3_aa: ASSRTGRMETQY
j_call: TRBJ1-2; d_call: .; v_call: TRBV7-2; cdr3_aa: ASSLSSGRPLHYGYT
j_call: TRBJ1-1; d_call: .; v_call: TRBV28; cdr3_aa: ASSLGRNTEAF
j_call: TRBJ1-4; d_call: TRBD1; v_call: TRBV7-2; cdr3_aa: ASSFQTGWREKLF
j_call: TRBJ2-1; d_call: TRBD2; v_call: TRBV5-1; cdr3_aa: ASSRSGGDTSNEQF
j_call: TRBJ2-7; d_call: TRBD1; v_call: TRBV7-3; cdr3_aa: ASSLDRGPSYEQY
j_call: TRBJ1-1; d_call: .; v_call: TRBV6-5; cdr3_aa: ASSYRGGRNTEAF
j_call: TRBJ2-1; d_call: TRBD1; v_call: TRBV29-1; cdr3_aa: SSSGQGYNEQF
j_call: TRBJ2-1; d_call: .; v_call: TRBV9; cdr3_aa: ASSVGGGREWYNEQF
j_call: TRBJ1-2; d_call: TRBD1; v_call: TRBV13; cdr3_aa: ASSLDRGNYGYT
j_call: TRBJ1-1; d_call: .; v_call: TRBV11-2; cdr3_aa: ASSPRRGMNTEAF
j_call: TRBJ2-5; d_call: .; v_call: TRBV18; cdr3_aa: ASSPGMGSQETQY
j_call: TRBJ2-7; d_call: .; v_call: TRBV19; cdr3_aa: ASSGEINYEQY
j_call: TRBJ1-3; d_call: TRBD1; v_call: TRBV7-9; cdr3_aa: ASSFTGETSGNTIY
j_call: TRBJ2-7; d_call: TRBD2; v_call: TRBV6-5; cdr3_aa: ASSYSGLDSYEQY
j_call: TRBJ1-1; d_call: .; v_call: TRBV6-5; cdr3_aa: ASSYQIRGGTEAF
j_call: TRBJ2-2; d_call: .; v_call: TRBV11-3; cdr3_aa: ASSLTTGTPVPGELF
j_call: TRBJ2-7; d_call: .; v_call: TRBV4-3; cdr3_aa: ASSQVEGDHEQY
j_call: TRBJ2-7; d_call: .; v_call: TRBV2; cdr3_aa: ASSEAGAGDEQY
j_call: TRBJ1-2; d_call: .; v_call: TRBV11-2; cdr3_aa: ASSLEAGPNYGYT
j_call: TRBJ2-2; d_call: TRBD2; v_call: TRBV9; cdr3_aa: ASSVEVAGETGELF
j_call: TRBJ2-6; d_call: .; v_call: TRBV13; cdr3_aa: ASSGDSGYFGSGANVLT
j_call: TRBJ1-1; d_call: .; v_call: TRBV11-2; cdr3_aa: ASSLLGVEAF
j_call: TRBJ1-5; d_call: TRBD1; v_call: TRBV5-1; cdr3_aa: ASSITGGNQPQH
j_call: TRBJ2-7; d_call: TRBD1; v_call: TRBV27; cdr3_aa: ASMETGLYEQY
j_call: TRBJ2-1; d_call: .; v_call: TRBV29-1; cdr3_aa: SATDNEQF
j_call: TRBJ2-1; d_call: TRBD2; v_call: TRBV13; cdr3_aa: ASSALAGAGDEQF
j_call: TRBJ1-1; d_call: TRBD1; v_call: TRBV10-3; cdr3_aa: AISAATGGDTEAF
j_call: TRBJ2-7; d_call: .; v_call: TRBV6-1; cdr3_aa: ASTPNRVGQY
j_call: TRBJ2-3; d_call: .; v_call: TRBV7-9; cdr3_aa: ASSSAGARDTQY
j_call: TRBJ2-3; d_call: TRBD1; v_call: TRBV10-3; cdr3_aa: AIRPGGTASTDTQY
j_call: TRBJ2-7; d_call: TRBD1; v_call: TRBV7-2; cdr3_aa: ASSLRQGAFYEQY
j_call: TRBJ2-1; d_call: .; v_call: TRBV9; cdr3_aa: ASSGSDLSSYNEQF
j_call: TRBJ1-1; d_call: .; v_call: TRBV4-3; cdr3_aa: ASSQDRSNTEAF
j_call: TRBJ1-2; d_call: .; v_call: TRBV6-1; cdr3_aa: ASSEGTWTATRGYT
j_call: TRBJ1-1; d_call: .; v_call: TRBV7-6; cdr3_aa: ASSLNGANTEAF
j_call: TRBJ2-4; d_call: TRBD1; v_call: TRBV2; cdr3_aa: ASRSGQGRIQY
j_call: TRBJ1-1; d_call: .; v_call: TRBV10-3; cdr3_aa: AISEGAGAF
j_call: TRBJ2-1; d_call: TRBD2; v_call: TRBV27; cdr3_aa: ASSPSAGPVYNEQF
j_call: TRBJ1-1; d_call: .; v_call: TRBV7-9; cdr3_aa: ASSTSDGEEAF
j_call: TRBJ1-1; d_call: .; v_call: TRBV18; cdr3_aa: ASSARGSNTEAF
j_call: TRBJ1-1; d_call: TRBD1; v_call: TRBV25-1; cdr3_aa: ASRETGSAF
j_call: TRBJ2-1; d_call: TRBD1; v_call: TRBV19; cdr3_aa: ASSILAGTEELHNLNEQF
j_call: TRBJ1-5; d_call: .; v_call: TRBV27; cdr3_aa: ASSWRISNQPQH
j_call: TRBJ1-1; d_call: TRBD1; v_call: TRBV5-1; cdr3_aa: ASSPQGAWTEAF